This paragraph covers one T cell receptor beta chain sequence. The antigen remains undetermined. The data were taken from a study of lymphopenia after photon versus proton radiotherapy. TCRdb keeps only in-frame clones here, not all; method: immunoSEQ multiplex PCR. The table shows 2,500 to 3,000 clones, with approximately 94% occurring only once. Points from the study as a whole: Post-nadir diversity loss with photons came from oligoclonal expansion, particularly CD8+ Temra cells. Larger post-nadir TCR diversity loss correlated inversely with survival in deceased patients. Survival link was tested only in deceased patients; proton benefit remains a possibility. Proton therapy kept repertoires fairly stable, unlike photons, which gained effector/memory cells.

The V gene lost 3 bases and the J gene lost 2 bases, with 7 bases spanning the gap. The CDR3 extends over 13 amino acids. In germline, CDR1 is MDHEN, CDR2 SYDVKM. The material sequenced was peripheral blood, taken from a patient treated with photon-based radiotherapy. The receptor was derived from a woman aged 65 to 85 with pancreatic cancer. The rearrangement links TRBV28 to TRBJ1-2; D gene ambiguous. The CDR3 is CASSFPGNYGYTF. CDR3 coding DNA: TGTGCCAGCAGTTTTCCGGGGAACTATGGCTACACCTTC.